This T cell receptor (beta chain) was captured by sequencing in a study of Ad26.COV2.S vaccination and SARS-CoV-2 variants. About the study: Into the muscle, Ad26.COV2.S was dosed once or twice, 56 days apart.

The table came from immunoSEQ multiplex PCR; TCRdb's copy has only in-frame clones and leaves some out. The repertoire holds about 680,000 clones, with about 90% as singletons. Sample treatment: around 19 received Ad26.COV2.S at low or high dose, single or two shots; 5 received placebo; per-sample allocation not given. Sampling occurred on day 63 after the first vaccine or placebo injection. Aged 18-55 years, donor was enrolled in Boston in about 2020. Vaccination employed an Ad26 vector expressing the Wuhan-strain SARS-CoV-2 spike. With respect to this clone: Its target is not known.

Per the germline V gene, CDR1 is SNHLY and CDR2 is FYNNEI. This CDR3 is built from 12 residues. With 1 base removed from V and 7 bases from J, the gap between germline ends came to 7 bases. General study results and limits: The authors reported substantial breadth in spike-specific CD8+ and CD4+ T cell responses after vaccination.

This TCR derives from a person between 18 and 60 years old who received the Ad26.COV2.S COVID-19 vaccine or a placebo. The chain carries TRBV2 and TRBJ2-5; D call uncertain. Sequencing used peripheral blood, obtained in a trial of Ad26.COV2.S vaccine versus placebo. Written as DNA, the CDR3 is TGTGCCAGCAGTGAAGGGCCGGGGACCCAGTACTTC. It specifies CASSEGPGTQYF.